The source of this TCR beta chain is a study of blood T cell dynamics during melanoma immunotherapy. A fixed DNA input of roughly 0.35 ug was used per bulk PBMC sample. Sequenced by immunoSEQ multiplex PCR; TCRdb stores in-frame clones only, minus some. The top ten clones hold 10% of a sample with 9,000 to 13,000 clones, about 87% of them seen once. Time point defined: pre-treatment baseline. Sampling occurred pretreatment (T0) and at week 3 (W3), after cycle one of checkpoint blockade. Prior systemic cancer therapy, immunosuppressant use and other active malignancies excluded patients. Germline CDR1 and CDR2: LNHDA and SQIVND (reference sequence). The CDR3 is 14 residues long. V was cut by 1 base and J by 8 bases, with 14 bases left in between.

The receptor's source is a human donor with melanoma. Material: blood, obtained from a patient treated with checkpoint blockade. The chain uses TRBV19 and TRBJ1-2, with D perhaps matching TRBD1 (5 bases). CDR3: CASSIGRGVGGYTF. CDR3 nucleotides: TGTGCCAGTAGTATAGGTAGGGGCGTAGGAGGCTACACCTTC.